The text below deals with one T cell receptor (beta chain). This sample stems from a study of blood T cell repertoires in COVID-19. About the study: Acute and convalescent COVID-19 samples came from the United States, Italy and Spain.

Methods used by the authors: Amplification with reference gene primers provided the estimates of nucleated cell counts. Assay: immunoSEQ multiplex PCR; the TCRdb copy retains only in-frame clones and omits some. V, J and clone size are those of that table, while D and trimming were read from the DNA. The profile shows approximately 270,000 clones, approximately 86% of them singletons. Patients in Seattle were enrolled during active infection, then followed longitudinally. The CDR3 consists of 21 residues. CDR1 is LNHDA and CDR2 is SQIVND in the germline V gene (reference sequence). Trimming shortened V by 6 bases and J by 1 base, and 30 bases separated the two germline ends.

This TCR derives from a human donor with COVID-19, enrolled during active disease. The donor label of this sample is uncertain. The rearrangement links TRBV19 to TRBJ1-4; possible D gene TRBD1, 6 bases. Sample: peripheral blood. CDR3 residues: CASSLWGLPDYHNVTNEKLFF. The CDR3 nucleotides read TGTGCCAGTAGCCTTTGGGGGCTACCCGACTACCACAATGTAACTAATGAAAAACTGTTTTTT.